Listed below are T cell receptor beta chains from one sample, sequenced in a study of human T cells and chemical hapten exposure. TCRdb reprocessed the RACE reads with MiXCR, giving one entry per CDR3 protein. The profile covers tens of thousands of distinct CDR3 sequences, with over 9.5% appearing a single time and about 1.8% taken by the ten largest. The input for sequencing was whole blood, taken in connection with sensitization to the hapten diphenylcyclopropenone (DPC). The receptor set was obtained from a woman in her fifties or sixties with alopecia areata. Some clones in this sample may be carry-over from other donors' samples. Each CDR3 is given with its conserved first and last residue. Fields, in order: CDR3 DNA, CDR3 protein, clone size, D gene, CDR3 length, V gene, J gene. D genes are given only for firm matches. Where a row states a size, it is once, few, many or the class of an expanded clone; other rows omit it.

cdr3_nt: TGTGCCAGCTCATCAAGGCAGGGGAATGAGCAGTTCTTC; cdr3_aa: CASSSRQGNEQFF; clone_size: many; d_call: .; cdr3_length: 13; v_call: TRBV18; j_call: TRBJ2-1
cdr3_nt: TGTGCCAGCAGTTACTCCGCGGGGGCGGGTGAGCAGTTCTTC; cdr3_aa: CASSYSAGAGEQFF; clone_size: many; d_call: .; cdr3_length: 14; v_call: TRBV6-5; j_call: TRBJ2-1
cdr3_nt: TGTGCCAGCAGACCACCCGGAGGGGCCCAGTACTTC; cdr3_aa: CASRPPGGAQYF; clone_size: few; d_call: .; cdr3_length: 12; v_call: TRBV6-2/TRBV6-3; j_call: TRBJ2-5
cdr3_nt: TGTGCCATCAGTGCGGCGGGACAGGAGGAGACCCAGTACTTC; cdr3_aa: CAISAAGQEETQYF; clone_size: .; d_call: TRBD1; cdr3_length: 14; v_call: TRBV10-3; j_call: TRBJ2-5
cdr3_nt: TGCAGTGCCCTACCGGGACTAGCGACCCAGGGGATGTCCGACGAGCAGTACTTC; cdr3_aa: CSALPGLATQGMSDEQYF; clone_size: many; d_call: TRBD2; cdr3_length: 18; v_call: TRBV20-1; j_call: TRBJ2-7
cdr3_nt: TGTGCCAGCAGTATGGACAGGGGACAATATGGCTACACCTTC; cdr3_aa: CASSMDRGQYGYTF; clone_size: few; d_call: TRBD1; cdr3_length: 14; v_call: TRBV6-4; j_call: TRBJ1-2
cdr3_nt: TGTGCCAGCCTCATGCACAGGGGAATACTAGACCGACCAGATCGAAACTCCTACAATGAGCAGTTCTTC; cdr3_aa: CASLMHRGILDRPDRNSYNEQFF; clone_size: .; d_call: TRBD1; cdr3_length: 23; v_call: TRBV12-3/TRBV12-4; j_call: TRBJ2-1
cdr3_nt: TGTGCCAGCAGCTTGGAAGGATATGGCTACACCTTC; cdr3_aa: CASSLEGYGYTF; clone_size: many; d_call: .; cdr3_length: 12; v_call: TRBV5-5; j_call: TRBJ1-2
cdr3_nt: TGTGCCAGCAAACAGGCCCCTGTCCTGAACACCGGGGAGCTGTTTTTT; cdr3_aa: CASKQAPVLNTGELFF; clone_size: many; d_call: .; cdr3_length: 16; v_call: TRBV28; j_call: TRBJ2-2
cdr3_nt: TGTGCCAGCAGGATAAGCCACTTGGACCACAATGAGCAGTTCTTC; cdr3_aa: CASRISHLDHNEQFF; clone_size: few; d_call: .; cdr3_length: 15; v_call: TRBV11-2; j_call: TRBJ2-1
cdr3_nt: TGTGCCATCTCGAATCCTCGGGGTCTGAACACTGAAGCTTTCTTT; cdr3_aa: CAISNPRGLNTEAFF; clone_size: many; d_call: .; cdr3_length: 15; v_call: TRBV28; j_call: TRBJ1-1
cdr3_nt: TGCAGCGTTGACAGGGTTGGCACAGATACGCAGTATTTT; cdr3_aa: CSVDRVGTDTQYF; clone_size: .; d_call: .; cdr3_length: 13; v_call: TRBV29-1; j_call: TRBJ2-3
cdr3_nt: TGTGCCAGCAGCTTCGGGCGGACTCACAATGAGCAGTTCTTC; cdr3_aa: CASSFGRTHNEQFF; clone_size: .; d_call: .; cdr3_length: 14; v_call: TRBV7-9; j_call: TRBJ2-1
cdr3_nt: TGTGCTAGTGGATATTGGGGTCAGCCCCAGCATTTT; cdr3_aa: CASGYWGQPQHF; clone_size: many; d_call: .; cdr3_length: 12; v_call: TRBV12-5; j_call: TRBJ1-5
cdr3_nt: TGTGCCAGCTCACCACCGACGGGACAGGGTGAAGCTTTCTTT; cdr3_aa: CASSPPTGQGEAFF; clone_size: many; d_call: TRBD1; cdr3_length: 14; v_call: TRBV18; j_call: TRBJ1-1
cdr3_nt: TGTGCTTCCCGGATTGATCAGCCCCAGCATTTT; cdr3_aa: CASRIDQPQHF; clone_size: few; d_call: .; cdr3_length: 11; v_call: TRBV6-6; j_call: TRBJ1-5
cdr3_nt: TGTGCCAGCAGTGCGGGACAAGCCTTCTACCCAGACACCGGGGAGCTGTTTTTT; cdr3_aa: CASSAGQAFYPDTGELFF; clone_size: many; d_call: .; cdr3_length: 18; v_call: TRBV11-2; j_call: TRBJ2-2
cdr3_nt: TGTGCCAGTAGTACAGACAGAAATTCACCCCTCCACTTT; cdr3_aa: CASSTDRNSPLHF; clone_size: .; d_call: .; cdr3_length: 13; v_call: TRBV19; j_call: TRBJ1-6
cdr3_nt: TGCGCCAGCAGCTTTTATACAGGGGACTATGGCTACACCTTC; cdr3_aa: CASSFYTGDYGYTF; clone_size: few; d_call: TRBD1; cdr3_length: 14; v_call: TRBV5-1; j_call: TRBJ1-2
cdr3_nt: TGTGCCAGCAGCATTCAGGGGGCTGGTGAAGCTTTCTTT; cdr3_aa: CASSIQGAGEAFF; clone_size: many; d_call: TRBD1; cdr3_length: 13; v_call: TRBV7-9; j_call: TRBJ1-1
cdr3_nt: TGCAGCGCCAGCAGGGGGTATACCTATGGCTACACCTTC; cdr3_aa: CSASRGYTYGYTF; clone_size: many; d_call: TRBD1; cdr3_length: 13; v_call: TRBV29-1; j_call: TRBJ1-2
cdr3_nt: TGCAGCGTTCGTAGGAAAGATGGCTACACCTTC; cdr3_aa: CSVRRKDGYTF; clone_size: many; d_call: .; cdr3_length: 11; v_call: TRBV29-1; j_call: TRBJ1-2
cdr3_nt: TGCAGCGGAACAGGGGAGGGCACTGAAGCTTTCTTT; cdr3_aa: CSGTGEGTEAFF; clone_size: many; d_call: TRBD1; cdr3_length: 12; v_call: TRBV29-1; j_call: TRBJ1-1
cdr3_nt: TGCAGCGTTGGGGCGGGATCCTTGACGGCGGGGCAGTTCTTC; cdr3_aa: CSVGAGSLTAGQFF; clone_size: few; d_call: .; cdr3_length: 14; v_call: TRBV29-1; j_call: TRBJ2-1
cdr3_nt: TGCGCCAGCAGCCACCTGACAGGCTACGAGCAGTACTTC; cdr3_aa: CASSHLTGYEQYF; clone_size: .; d_call: .; cdr3_length: 13; v_call: TRBV4-3; j_call: TRBJ2-7
cdr3_nt: TGTGCCAGCAGCTTAGCCCCAGCCCCTCAGGACTACGAGCAGTACTTC; cdr3_aa: CASSLAPAPQDYEQYF; clone_size: few; d_call: .; cdr3_length: 16; v_call: TRBV7-6; j_call: TRBJ2-7
cdr3_nt: TGCAGTGCTAGAGTATCTAACGGCCGACCTGAAGCTTTCTTT; cdr3_aa: CSARVSNGRPEAFF; clone_size: few; d_call: .; cdr3_length: 14; v_call: TRBV20-1; j_call: TRBJ1-1
cdr3_nt: TGTGCCACCAGCAGAGATGGTTACAGGGTGGATTCACCCCTCCACTTT; cdr3_aa: CATSRDGYRVDSPLHF; clone_size: .; d_call: .; cdr3_length: 16; v_call: TRBV15; j_call: TRBJ1-6
cdr3_nt: TGTGCCAGCAGTGAACCGGCGGGAACGAACACCGGGGAGCTGTTTTTT; cdr3_aa: CASSEPAGTNTGELFF; clone_size: .; d_call: .; cdr3_length: 16; v_call: TRBV6-1; j_call: TRBJ2-2
cdr3_nt: TGTGCCAGCTCCCGCCGAGACAGGGGGAACAATCAGCCCCAGCATTTT; cdr3_aa: CASSRRDRGNNQPQHF; clone_size: many; d_call: TRBD1; cdr3_length: 16; v_call: TRBV18; j_call: TRBJ1-5
cdr3_nt: TGCGCCAGCAGCCCACCGACAGTCCGCACAGATACGCAGTATTTT; cdr3_aa: CASSPPTVRTDTQYF; clone_size: few; d_call: .; cdr3_length: 15; v_call: TRBV5-1; j_call: TRBJ2-3
cdr3_nt: TGTGCCAGCAGACTTGACAGGAGCTCCTACAATGAGCAGTTCTTC; cdr3_aa: CASRLDRSSYNEQFF; clone_size: many; d_call: .; cdr3_length: 15; v_call: TRBV6-5; j_call: TRBJ2-1
cdr3_nt: TGTGCCAGCAGCCCGGCGAGGGGCAATCAGCCCCAGCATTTT; cdr3_aa: CASSPARGNQPQHF; clone_size: few; d_call: .; cdr3_length: 14; v_call: TRBV28; j_call: TRBJ1-5
cdr3_nt: TGTGCCAGCAGTTACTCGCCGGGTCAAGGAGAGACCCAGTACTTC; cdr3_aa: CASSYSPGQGETQYF; clone_size: many; d_call: .; cdr3_length: 15; v_call: TRBV6-6; j_call: TRBJ2-5
cdr3_nt: TGTGCCAGCAGCTTATTTAAGATCCAAGAGACCCAGTACTTC; cdr3_aa: CASSLFKIQETQYF; clone_size: few; d_call: .; cdr3_length: 14; v_call: TRBV7-8; j_call: TRBJ2-5
cdr3_nt: TGTGCCAGCAGTGGGGGAGGGGGTCGGTCCCTCCACTTT; cdr3_aa: CASSGGGGRSLHF; clone_size: few; d_call: .; cdr3_length: 13; v_call: TRBV6-6; j_call: TRBJ1-6
cdr3_nt: TGTGCCAGCAGTTATGGGAGCGGGGCCGGAAACATTCAGTACTTC; cdr3_aa: CASSYGSGAGNIQYF; clone_size: .; d_call: TRBD2; cdr3_length: 15; v_call: TRBV6-2/TRBV6-3; j_call: TRBJ2-4
cdr3_nt: TGTGCCAGCAGTCGACAGTATAGCAATCAGCCCCAGCATTTT; cdr3_aa: CASSRQYSNQPQHF; clone_size: many; d_call: .; cdr3_length: 14; v_call: TRBV27; j_call: TRBJ1-5
cdr3_nt: TGTGCCAGCAGTGGCTTGCCCTTTTATCCAGGGATAGGCTACGAAAAACTGTTTTTT; cdr3_aa: CASSGLPFYPGIGYEKLFF; clone_size: many; d_call: .; cdr3_length: 19; v_call: TRBV25-1; j_call: TRBJ1-4
cdr3_nt: TGCAGCATCCCGGGACAGGGATTTCGCGAGCAGTACTTC; cdr3_aa: CSIPGQGFREQYF; clone_size: many; d_call: TRBD1; cdr3_length: 13; v_call: TRBV29-1; j_call: TRBJ2-7
cdr3_nt: TGCAGCGTTGATTGGCAGATGAGCACAGATACGCAGTATTTT; cdr3_aa: CSVDWQMSTDTQYF; clone_size: many; d_call: .; cdr3_length: 14; v_call: TRBV29-1; j_call: TRBJ2-3
cdr3_nt: TGTGCCAGCAGCTTATCTCCAGGGGGCGGGTTCGGCAATCAGCCCCAGCATTTT; cdr3_aa: CASSLSPGGGFGNQPQHF; clone_size: many; d_call: TRBD1; cdr3_length: 18; v_call: TRBV7-6; j_call: TRBJ1-5
cdr3_nt: TGTGCCAGCAGCTTAGAACAGGGGAGAGGCTACACCTTC; cdr3_aa: CASSLEQGRGYTF; clone_size: many; d_call: TRBD1; cdr3_length: 13; v_call: TRBV7-2; j_call: TRBJ1-2
cdr3_nt: TGTGCCAGCAGCCGTACGGATGGAAACACCATATATTTT; cdr3_aa: CASSRTDGNTIYF; clone_size: many; d_call: .; cdr3_length: 13; v_call: TRBV13; j_call: TRBJ1-3
cdr3_nt: TGCAGCGTTCGCTTCGGGGTAAAGAACACTGAAGCTTTCTTT; cdr3_aa: CSVRFGVKNTEAFF; clone_size: many; d_call: .; cdr3_length: 14; v_call: TRBV29-1; j_call: TRBJ1-1
cdr3_nt: TGTGCCAGAAGCCAAGTTACCGCCAAGACGCGACTATCTTATGGCTACACCTTC; cdr3_aa: CARSQVTAKTRLSYGYTF; clone_size: once; d_call: .; cdr3_length: 18; v_call: TRBV4-2; j_call: TRBJ1-2
cdr3_nt: TGTGCCAGCAGCCAAGACCGCTACCCCCGTGAAGCTTTCTTT; cdr3_aa: CASSQDRYPREAFF; clone_size: .; d_call: .; cdr3_length: 14; v_call: TRBV9; j_call: TRBJ1-1
cdr3_nt: TGTGCCAGCACCTTGCAGGGAGATACGCAGTATTTT; cdr3_aa: CASTLQGDTQYF; clone_size: few; d_call: .; cdr3_length: 12; v_call: TRBV28; j_call: TRBJ2-3
cdr3_nt: TGTGCCAGCAGCCAAGAGGTCGACCCGAGGTATTCACCCCTCCACTTT; cdr3_aa: CASSQEVDPRYSPLHF; clone_size: many; d_call: .; cdr3_length: 16; v_call: TRBV3-1; j_call: TRBJ1-6
cdr3_nt: TGCGCCAGCAGCTTGGGTGCAGGGGCATATACTGAAGCTTTCTTT; cdr3_aa: CASSLGAGAYTEAFF; clone_size: few; d_call: .; cdr3_length: 15; v_call: TRBV5-1; j_call: TRBJ1-1
cdr3_nt: TGTGCCAGCAGCCCAAGGACAACAGGGACCGGGGAGCTGTTTTTT; cdr3_aa: CASSPRTTGTGELFF; clone_size: .; d_call: .; cdr3_length: 15; v_call: TRBV7-9; j_call: TRBJ2-2
cdr3_nt: TGTGCCAGCGCGCGATCAGGAGATGAAAAACTGTTTTTT; cdr3_aa: CASARSGDEKLFF; clone_size: .; d_call: .; cdr3_length: 13; v_call: TRBV6-2/TRBV6-3; j_call: TRBJ1-4
cdr3_nt: TGTGCCAGTTCAGACAGGAACACTGAAGCTTTCTTT; cdr3_aa: CASSDRNTEAFF; clone_size: .; d_call: .; cdr3_length: 12; v_call: TRBV27; j_call: TRBJ1-1